The count of the clone carrying this T cell receptor beta chain is one. The data originate from a study of cytomegalovirus exposure and HLA in healthy donors. Between the trimmed V and J ends, which lost 2 bases and 6 bases, there was a span of 14 bases. The CDR3 runs to 14 residues. Germline values: CDR1 SGHKS, CDR2 YYEKEE (reference sequence). The PCR contained 60 Vbeta and 13 Jbeta primers. The repertoire was sequenced with immunoSEQ multiplex PCR; TCRdb's copy has only in-frame clones and lacks some. The sample lists more than 95,000 clones, more than 60% seen once, with under 15% in the top ten. The J gene is TRBJ1-1, the V gene TRBV5-5; D unclear. The sample comprised PBMCs. The origin of this receptor is a woman aged 60-70 years in good health and CMV-seropositive. CDR3 region: CASSLLVGVAEAFF. The DNA for the CDR3 is TGTGCCAGCAGCTTATTAGTAGGAGTAGCTGAAGCTTTCTTT.